The present T cell receptor beta chain was sequenced within a study of blood T cell repertoires in COVID-19. Overall study context: The United States, Italy and Spain provided the acute and convalescent COVID-19 samples.

In the original analysis: Estimation of nucleated cell counts was performed using reference gene primer amplification. Repertoires were generated with immunoSEQ multiplex PCR, while TCRdb's copy carries only in-frame clones and drops some. D and trimming come from the DNA, and the V and J calls and clone size come from that table. This table has tens of thousands of clones, 65% to 90% appearing once. Germline trimming cut 4 bases from V and 2 bases from J; bases unmatched to any gene: 15. CDR1 is SGHRS, CDR2 YFSETQ, per germline. This CDR3 is built from 18 residues. The chain uses TRBV5-1 and TRBJ1-1, with 9 bases aligning to TRBD1. The sequenced material came from peripheral blood. The receptor's source is a woman aged 55-69 years with acute or convalescent COVID-19. In DNA form, the CDR3 reads TGCGCCAGCAGCCGATCCGGGGGGACAGGGCCGATCAACACTGAAGCTTTCTTT. Translating it yields CASSRSGGTGPINTEAFF.